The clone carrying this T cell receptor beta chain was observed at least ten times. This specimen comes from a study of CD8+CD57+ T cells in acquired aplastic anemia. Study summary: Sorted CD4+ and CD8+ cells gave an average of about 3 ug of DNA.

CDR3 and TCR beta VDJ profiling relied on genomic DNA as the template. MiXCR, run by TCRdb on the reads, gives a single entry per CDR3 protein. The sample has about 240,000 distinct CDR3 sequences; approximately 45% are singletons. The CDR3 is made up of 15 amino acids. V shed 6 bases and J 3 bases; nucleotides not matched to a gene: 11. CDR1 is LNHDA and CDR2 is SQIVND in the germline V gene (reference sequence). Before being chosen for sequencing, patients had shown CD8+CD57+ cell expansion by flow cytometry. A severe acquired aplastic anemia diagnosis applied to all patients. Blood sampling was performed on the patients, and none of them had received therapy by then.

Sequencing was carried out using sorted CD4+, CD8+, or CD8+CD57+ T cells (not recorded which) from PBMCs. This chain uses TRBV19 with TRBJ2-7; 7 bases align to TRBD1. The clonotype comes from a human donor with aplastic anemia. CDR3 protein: CASSLTGVNHYEQYF. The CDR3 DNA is TGTGCCAGTAGCCTAACAGGGGTCAACCACTACGAGCAGTACTTC.